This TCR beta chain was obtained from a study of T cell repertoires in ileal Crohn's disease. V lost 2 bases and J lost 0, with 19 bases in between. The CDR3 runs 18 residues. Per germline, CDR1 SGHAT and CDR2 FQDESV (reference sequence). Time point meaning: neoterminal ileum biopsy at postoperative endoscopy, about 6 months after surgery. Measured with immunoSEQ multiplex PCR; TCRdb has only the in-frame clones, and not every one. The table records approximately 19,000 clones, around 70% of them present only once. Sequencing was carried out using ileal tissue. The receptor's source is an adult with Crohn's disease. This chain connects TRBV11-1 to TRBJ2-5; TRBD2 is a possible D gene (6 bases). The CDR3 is CASSLPRGKHMYQETQYF. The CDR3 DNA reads TGTGCCAGCAGCTTACCCCGGGGGAAGCACATGTACCAAGAGACCCAGTACTTC. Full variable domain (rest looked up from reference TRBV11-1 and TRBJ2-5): EAEVAQSPRYKITEKSQAVAFWCDPISGHATLYWYRQILGQGPELLVQFQDESVVDDSQLPKDRFSAERLKGVDSTLKIQPAELGDSAMYLCASSLPRGKHMYQETQYFGPGTRLLVL.